The present entry profiles one T cell receptor (beta chain) with its context. Here immunoSEQ multiplex PCR was the method, and the copy in TCRdb shows in-frame clones only, minus some. The sample lists roughly 120,000 clones, roughly 88% occurring once. This entry comes from a study of control samples from healthy donors and cancer patients. CDR3 length equals 16 residues. Germline V gene data show CDR1 as MNHNS and CDR2 as SASEGT. V lost 3 bases and J lost 3, with 15 bases in between. The chain joins TRBV6-1 to TRBJ1-3; D is unresolved. This sequence was found in an older woman with lung cancer. Sample: PBMCs. The CDR3 DNA sequence: TGTGCCAGCAGTGAGGAGGCTTGGAAGGGTGGAAACACCATATATTTT. Translation gives CASSEEAWKGGNTIYF.